A selection of T cell receptor beta chains follows, all from one sample in a study of blood T cell repertoires in COVID-19. The data were produced by immunoSEQ multiplex PCR, yet TCRdb's version contains in-frame clones alone and is incomplete. Of about 280,000 clones detected, around 90% appear once; the ten largest clones hold 0.85% to 0.95%. The sequenced sample consisted of peripheral blood. These receptors were taken from a woman in her thirties or forties who had recovered from COVID-19. Both conserved end residues are part of each CDR3. The D gene is left open where the match is weak. Only some rows state a clone size, as once, few, many or a class for expanded clones.

V	length	J	D	size	DNA	CDR3
TRBV19	16	TRBJ2-2	TRBD2	NA	TGTGCCAGTAGTATAGCACTAGCGGGTAACACCGGGGAGCTGTTTTTT	CASSIALAGNTGELFF
TRBV3-1/TRBV3-2	17	TRBJ2-1	TRBD2	NA	TGTGCCAGCAGCCAAGGGACTAGCGGATCCTCCTACAATGAGCAGTTCTTC	CASSQGTSGSSYNEQFF
TRBV28	17	TRBJ2-7	TRBD1	NA	TGTGCCAGCAGTCAAAACCCGGGACAGGGGGGAACCTACGAGCAGTACTTC	CASSQNPGQGGTYEQYF
TRBV27	14	TRBJ2-7	NA	NA	TGTGCCAGCAGTTCCCGAACGCTAGCGTACGAGCAGTACTTC	CASSSRTLAYEQYF
TRBV27	16	TRBJ2-2	TRBD1	once	TGTGCCAGCAGTTTACCAGGACAGGGGGGGGACGGGGAGCTGTTTTTT	CASSLPGQGGDGELFF
TRBV6-1	15	TRBJ2-3	NA	NA	TGTGCCAGCAGTGAAGTCGGGTCTTGGACAGATACGCAGTATTTT	CASSEVGSWTDTQYF
TRBV18	16	TRBJ1-4	NA	NA	TGTGCCAGCTCACCACGTAGGACTCCCGGAGGTGAAAAACTGTTTTTT	CASSPRRTPGGEKLFF
TRBV6-4	15	TRBJ2-6	NA	NA	TGTGCCAGCAGTGAAGACAACTCTGGGGCCAACGTCCTGACTTTC	CASSEDNSGANVLTF
TRBV28	15	TRBJ1-2	NA	NA	TGTGCCAGCAGTGGGGCGGGACGGACCAACTATGGCTACACCTTC	CASSGAGRTNYGYTF
TRBV30	14	TRBJ2-1	NA	NA	TGTGCCTGGAGTGTAGATAGCTCCTACAATGAGCAGTTCTTC	CAWSVDSSYNEQFF
TRBV7-9	13	TRBJ1-2	NA	NA	TGTGCCAGCAGCGACAGTGGGGTTTATGGCTACACCTTC	CASSDSGVYGYTF
TRBV5-5	15	TRBJ2-5	TRBD2	NA	TGTGCCAGCAGCCCGAGGACTAGCGGCCAAGAGACCCAGTACTTC	CASSPRTSGQETQYF
TRBV3-1/TRBV3-2	15	TRBJ2-1	TRBD2	few	TGTGCCAGCAGCAACTCAGCGGGAGGGGGGAATGAGCAGTTCTTC	CASSNSAGGGNEQFF
TRBV2	15	TRBJ1-2	TRBD1	NA	TGTGCCAGCAGTGAAGAAGGGACAGATCCCTATGGCTACACCTTC	CASSEEGTDPYGYTF
TRBV4-1	14	TRBJ1-2	TRBD1	NA	TGCGCCAGCAGCCAGGGACAGGGGAAGGGGGGCTACACCTTC	CASSQGQGKGGYTF
TRBV23-1	14	TRBJ1-2	TRBD1	NA	TGCGCCAGCAGTCGACAGGGACGACGATTCGGCTACACCTTC	CASSRQGRRFGYTF
TRBV19	12	TRBJ2-1	TRBD2	NA	TGTGCCAGCGGGAGGGCCTACAATGAGCAGTTCTTC	CASGRAYNEQFF
TRBV2	15	TRBJ1-6	NA	NA	TGTGCCAGCAGTGCGAGAGGGGGCTATAATTCACCCCTCCACTTT	CASSARGGYNSPLHF
TRBV18	16	TRBJ2-1	TRBD2	NA	TGTGCCAGCTCACCACCGGGAGGGCCCCCCCACAATGAGCAGTTCTTC	CASSPPGGPPHNEQFF
TRBV7-2	15	TRBJ2-3	NA	NA	TGTGCCAGCAGCTTAGCAGGGGTCCCCACAGATACGCAGTATTTT	CASSLAGVPTDTQYF
TRBV6-6	15	TRBJ2-2	NA	NA	TGTGCCAGCAGTAGTTATTCCGGGTCCACCGGGGAGCTGTTTTTT	CASSSYSGSTGELFF
TRBV5-1	14	TRBJ2-7	NA	NA	TGCGCCAGCAGCTTGAGCCAGGGTACCTACGAGCAGTACTTC	CASSLSQGTYEQYF
TRBV2	15	TRBJ2-1	TRBD2	NA	TGTGCCAGCAGTCTAGCGGGAGGGGACTACAATGAGCAGTTCTTC	CASSLAGGDYNEQFF
TRBV6-1	17	TRBJ1-1	NA	NA	TGTGCCAGCAGTGTTTCCGGACAGTTGAGGATGAACACTGAAGCTTTCTTT	CASSVSGQLRMNTEAFF
TRBV5-1	18	TRBJ2-5	TRBD2	NA	TGCGCCAGCAGCTTGGCACAGTGGACTAGCGGGAGGAGGGAGACCCAGTACTTC	CASSLAQWTSGRRETQYF
TRBV29-1	19	TRBJ1-5	NA	NA	TGCAGCGGAAATACCCACCACGGAAGCGGGGGGGTCTTAAATCAGCCCCAGCATTTT	CSGNTHHGSGGVLNQPQHF
TRBV28	16	TRBJ2-7	NA	once	TGTGCCAGCAGAAGAGGAGGGGGGGGGACGGTGGACGAGCAGTACTTC	CASRRGGGGTVDEQYF
TRBV9	16	TRBJ2-3	TRBD2	NA	TGTGCCAGCAGCTCAATCGGGGGAGGGAGCACAGATACGCAGTATTTT	CASSSIGGGSTDTQYF
TRBV29-1	14	TRBJ1-4	NA	NA	TGCAGCGTTGTGCGTTTGGCAACTAATGAAAAACTGTTTTTT	CSVVRLATNEKLFF
TRBV7-2	16	TRBJ2-5	TRBD1	NA	TGTGCCAGCAGCTTAGCGCCGGGACAGGGGGCAGAGACCCAGTACTTC	CASSLAPGQGAETQYF
TRBV11-2	17	TRBJ2-6	TRBD1	NA	TGTGCCAGCAGCCTAAGGGACAGGGAGTTTGGGGCCAACGTCCTGACTTTC	CASSLRDREFGANVLTF
TRBV7-2	15	TRBJ2-7	TRBD1	once	TGTGCCAGCAGCTCGTACGGACAGGGGACCTACGAGCAGTACTTC	CASSSYGQGTYEQYF
TRBV7-2	16	TRBJ2-1	TRBD2	NA	TGTGCCAGCAGCTTGGCCCGGGGTAGCGGGAGGGATGAGCAGTTCTTC	CASSLARGSGRDEQFF
TRBV4-1	16	TRBJ1-1	TRBD1	NA	TGCGCCAGCAGCCTGGTAAGGGACAGCAGGGGGACTGAAGCTTTCTTT	CASSLVRDSRGTEAFF
TRBV13	13	TRBJ2-5	TRBD2	NA	TGTGCCCGCCAACTAGCGGGGCAAGAGACCCAGTACTTC	CARQLAGQETQYF
TRBV20-1	11	TRBJ1-1	TRBD1	NA	TGCAGTGCTAAGGACAGGGTTGAAGCTTTCTTT	CSAKDRVEAFF
TRBV7-9	11	TRBJ1-1	NA	NA	TGTGCCAGCAGCTTAGGGACAGAAGCTTTCTTT	CASSLGTEAFF
TRBV11-3	14	TRBJ2-7	NA	NA	TGTGCCAGCAGCTTAGATGGACTTGGCGGGGAGCAGTACTTC	CASSLDGLGGEQYF
TRBV6-5	13	TRBJ1-2	TRBD1	NA	TGTGCCAGCAGTACGGGACAGAGCTATGGCTACACCTTC	CASSTGQSYGYTF
TRBV19	14	TRBJ2-7	NA	NA	TGTGCCAGTAGCCCCAGCAGGGCGATGGGCGAGCAGTACTTC	CASSPSRAMGEQYF
TRBV5-1	17	TRBJ1-3	NA	NA	TGCGCCAGCAGCTTGGGGACAGACAGCTACTCTGGAAACACCATATATTTT	CASSLGTDSYSGNTIYF
TRBV4-1	20	TRBJ2-7	TRBD1	NA	TGCGCCAGCAGCCAAGATCCCGTTCTCTGGCCGGGACAGGGGATATACGAGCAGTACTTC	CASSQDPVLWPGQGIYEQYF
TRBV6-1	16	TRBJ2-7	TRBD2	NA	TGTGCCAGCAGTGAGGGGGGGAGTTGGGCTTCCTACGAGCAGTACTTC	CASSEGGSWASYEQYF